Sequencing of this T cell receptor (beta chain) was carried out in a study of cytomegalovirus exposure and HLA in healthy donors. As for the study in general: Among some 400 genotyped donors, 80% to 90% fell in the Caucasian-associated ancestry cluster. The study's findings and limits: Earlier findings revealed that most TCR beta V segments proved productive either about 90% or about 30% of the time.

PCR primers comprised 60 Vbeta and 13 Jbeta primers. The data were produced by immunoSEQ multiplex PCR, yet TCRdb's version contains in-frame clones alone and is incomplete. The table lists under 200,000 clones, about 70% of them singletons. Trimming shortened V by 1 base and J by 2 bases, and 15 bases separated the two germline ends. The CDR3 extends over 18 amino acids. In germline, CDR1 is SGHTA, CDR2 FQGNSA. Comments on this clone: Its antigen is still unknown.

The sample comprised PBMCs. J is TRBJ2-6 and V is TRBV7-2, with D possibly being TRBD1 (5 bases). This sequence originates from a woman aged 18-30 years in good health and CMV-seropositive. The DNA for the CDR3 is TGTGCCAGCAGCTTAGAGTGGTGGGGCCCTACTGGGGCCAACGTCCTGACTTTC. As protein: CASSLEWWGPTGANVLTF.